This T cell receptor (beta chain) was identified during a study of technical replicates of blood from a few donors. The germline V and J ends were trimmed by 2 bases and 3 bases, with 4 bases remaining between them. Per germline, CDR1 SEHNR and CDR2 FQNEAQ (reference sequence). This CDR3 has 12 amino acids. This table comes from immunoSEQ multiplex PCR, and its TCRdb copy is limited to in-frame clones, with some not included. The data contain tens of thousands of clones, just under 95% of them singletons. The material sequenced was T cells isolated from PBMCs. This chain connects TRBV7-9 to TRBJ1-1, with D hard to call. This clonotype was sampled from a human donor in good health. This CDR3 is CASSLRDTEAFF. In nucleotides, the CDR3 is TGTGCCAGCAGCTTACGGGACACTGAAGCTTTCTTT.